A selection of T cell receptor beta chains follows, all from one sample in a study of T cells in Graves' hyperthyroidism and ophthalmopathy. TCRdb re-called the multiplex PCR reads with MiXCR, one entry per CDR3 protein. Of hundreds of thousands of distinct CDR3 sequences listed, under 25% are singletons. The sequenced sample was blood. All receptors come from a man aged 30-40 years with Graves' ophthalmopathy. Each CDR3 is given with its conserved first and last residue.

v_call,cdr3_aa
TRBV20-1,CSARNPQGGEKLFF
TRBV28,CASSPLGGRIYEQYF
TRBV11-2,CASSLGPFRGPRSGNTIYF
TRBV2,CASSELPIVFSGGVAGANVLTF
TRBV30,CAWSLGANTGELFF
TRBV6-2/TRBV6-3,CASDGHPATGANVLTF
TRBV5-1,CASSFPGLNYEQYF
TRBV25-1,CASSGGGWIYGYTF
TRBV9,CASSAVFTGELFF
TRBV5-5,CASSLSGGAFNTGELFF
TRBV2,CASLGQGVYEQYF
TRBV20-1,CSATGQVSADTQYF
TRBV11-1,CASSPPWTRSGNTIYF
TRBV27,CASSSGLSGELFF
TRBV4-1,CASSQGTGSSYEQYF
TRBV7-2,CASSRDRGLYNEQFF
TRBV11-2,CATFRGGSTDTQYF
TRBV11-3,CASSPWTSGRAHEQYF
TRBV7-2,CASSSYAETQYF
TRBV4-1,CASSPGQGGRTEAFF
TRBV15,CATSRGRTGQLNEKLFF
TRBV5-5,CASSSPGGSLEQYF
TRBV19,CASSMGVVGANYNEQFF
TRBV12-3/TRBV12-4,CASSPPPLLVDNEQFF
TRBV6-1,CAARRTGTSGNTIYF
TRBV7-6,CASGIGQGATGNTIYF
TRBV4-1,CASSQLGLADTGELFF
TRBV28,CASSPYPGQGAYEQYF
TRBV19,CASSISVWDYGYTF
TRBV4-1,CASSQDTLGQGYEQYF
TRBV5-1,CASSPPRVGTEAFF
TRBV4-2,CASSQTDGKETQYF
TRBV29-1,CSVKNDRLLYNEQFF
TRBV29-1,CSVEDVGGRLYEQYF
TRBV5-1,CASSPGQSEAKLFF
TRBV7-9,CASSQTGEDGQPQHF
TRBV27,CASSFTSGRPFEQYF
TRBV28,CASSPNLQGAYGYTF
TRBV19,CASSFRTGGVKAGNQPQHF
TRBV20-1,CSALWDRSGNTIYF
TRBV20-1,CSAAIAGIADTQYF
TRBV28,CASSILVPGPYEQYF
TRBV10-3,CAISEWEGNTGELFF
TRBV3-1,CASSQMNNEQFF
TRBV15,CATSRWGGSGNEQFF
TRBV6-5,CASSYSNPGGPYEQYF